This record covers a single T cell receptor beta chain. These data originate in a study of long-term antiretroviral therapy in people with HIV. The run of the v3.0 immunoSEQ assay was at survey level. Measured with immunoSEQ multiplex PCR; TCRdb has only the in-frame clones, and not every one. The data show fewer than 20,000 clones, about 85% seen once. This TCR was sampled from a woman aged 40 to 50 with HIV. The input for sequencing was unsorted PBMCs, taken 0.5 years after starting antiretroviral therapy.

CDR3 protein: CASSQERQETQYF. In nucleotides, the CDR3 is TGTGCCAGCAGCCAAGAACGACAAGAGACCCAGTACTTC. The chain employs TRBV14 and TRBJ2-5; D call uncertain. Germline CDR1 SGHDN, CDR2 FVKESK. The CDR3 sequence is 13 residues long. Trimming removed 0 bases at V and 2 bases at J, with 4 bases between. Using reference TRBV14 and TRBJ2-5 for the parts outside the CDR3, the full variable domain is EAGVTQFPSHSVIEKGQTVTLRCDPISGHDNLYWYRRVMGKEIKFLLHFVKESKQDESGMPNNRFLAERTGGTYSTLKVQPAELEDSGVYFCASSQERQETQYFGPGTRLLVL.